This T cell receptor (beta chain) was documented in a study of T cells in Graves' hyperthyroidism and ophthalmopathy. General study results and limits: Among thyroid clonotypes expanded above 0.001, most also appeared in blood.

This clonotype was detected many times. Its antigen remains unidentified. The CDR3 runs 14 residues. J lost 7 bases, V lost 5 bases, and 5 bases had no gene match. Using RNA transcripts as the source, TCR beta CDR3 regions were amplified. With the HTBI primer set, the TCR CDR3 went through a first round of RT-PCR. TCRdb re-called the multiplex PCR reads with MiXCR, one entry per CDR3 protein. Of some 700,000 distinct CDR3 sequences in the sample, 15% to 20% were seen once. Material: blood. This chain uses TRBV12-3 or TRBV12-4 with TRBJ1-6, with 7 bases lining up with TRBD1. The sequence was obtained from a man aged 50 to 59 with Graves' hyperthyroidism. CDR3 DNA: TGTGCCAGCAGTCTCGGGACAGTAAATTCACCCCTCCACTTT. Its protein product is CASSLGTVNSPLHF.